Shown below are 31 T cell receptor beta chains from a single sample sequenced in a study of identical twins. TCRdb passed the 5' RACE reads through MiXCR, listing each CDR3 protein once. The sample shows hundreds of thousands of distinct CDR3 sequences, 5.5% to 6.5% of them seen only once. The sequencing input was naive T cells sorted from blood. All receptors derive from a man younger than 35 in good health.

This clonotype has just a few counts. This chain connects TRBV7-9 to TRBJ2-7; D possibly corresponds to TRBD2 (5 bases). Between the trimmed V and J ends, which lost 2 bases and 5 bases, there was a span of 13 bases. The CDR3 is made up of 14 amino acids. Germline-derived CDR1 and CDR2 are SEHNR and FQNEAQ (reference sequence). In DNA form, the CDR3 reads TGTGCCAGCAGCTTAACGGGGTCCATGGACGAGCAGTACTTC. As protein: CASSLTGSMDEQYF.

The chain is built from TRBV7-2 and TRBJ2-7; 7 bases line up with TRBD1. The J segment lost 7 bases and the V segment lost 2 bases, leaving 8 bases of the junction unmatched. This CDR3 comprises 14 residues. Germline CDR1 is SGHTA and CDR2 is FQGNSA. CDR3 amino acids: CASSLSPVQGEQYF. The CDR3 nucleotides read TGTGCCAGCAGCTTATCCCCGGTACAGGGGGAGCAGTACTTC. Full variable domain (missing parts from reference TRBV7-2 and TRBJ2-7): GAGVSQSPSNKVTEKGKDVELRCDPISGHTALYWYRQSLGQGLEFLIYFQGNSAPDKSGLPSDRFSAERTGGSVSTLTIQRTQQEDSAVYLCASSLSPVQGEQYFGPGTRLTVT.

A few counts support this clonotype. The chain joins TRBV7-9 to TRBJ1-1; weak D call: TRBD1 (5 bases). This CDR3 comprises 12 residues. Trimming pared 4 bases from V and 6 bases from J, leaving 9 bases between. Germline V gene sequence: CDR1 SEHNR, CDR2 FQNEAQ (reference sequence). The CDR3 DNA sequence: TGTGCCAGCAGCTCCAGGGTTCCTGAAGCTTTCTTT. It is translated as CASSSRVPEAFF.

This clonotype was seen more than once but under ten times. The chain carries TRBV4-1 and TRBJ2-5; tentative D call: TRBD2 (6 bases). V was pared by 1 base and J by 7 bases, with 16 bases between. Looked up from germline, CDR1 is MGHRA and CDR2 is YSYEKL. The CDR3 consists of 15 residues. The CDR3 is CASSQATDRGGTQYF. The CDR3 region has the DNA TGCGCCAGCAGCCAAGCTACGGACCGGGGAGGGACCCAGTACTTC.

V usage is TRBV5-1 and J usage is TRBJ1-2; D is unclear. Trimming removed 5 bases at V and 8 bases at J, with 16 bases between. CDR1 and CDR2 from the germline V gene are SGHRS and YFSETQ. The CDR3 totals 13 residues. CDR3 coding DNA: TGCGCCAGCAGGACCTCTGAGGGCGGCGGCTACACCTTC. This encodes CASRTSEGGGYTF.

This clonotype was recorded a few times. The rearrangement uses TRBV4-2 and TRBJ2-5; D may be TRBD1 or TRBD2 (5 bases each). Trimming took off 1 base at V and 4 bases at J, with 16 bases between the two ends. CDR1 is LGHNA and CDR2 is YNFKEQ in the germline V gene. The CDR3 is 16 residues long. This CDR3 is CASSQVGSGTPETQYF. In DNA, the CDR3 is TGTGCCAGCAGCCAAGTTGGGTCGGGGACCCCAGAGACCCAGTACTTC.

This clonotype has a count of ten or more. The V and J genes are TRBV20-1 and TRBJ2-1, with a possible D match to TRBD1 (5 bases). CDR3 length: 14 amino acids. Germline CDR1 is DFQATT and CDR2 is SNEGSKA (reference sequence). Trimming took 2 bases from V and 5 from J, leaving 13 bases between them. DNA of the CDR3: TGCAGTGCTAGAATCCTCCAGGGAAACAATGAGCAGTTCTTC. Its translation is CSARILQGNNEQFF.

The table lists this clonotype with many counts. As DNA, the CDR3 is TGTGCCAGCAGAAGAACTAGCGGGAGTTACAATGAGCAGTTCTTC. Its translation: CASRRTSGSYNEQFF. The chain uses TRBV7-2 and TRBJ2-1, with 11 bases lining up with TRBD2. This CDR3 region has 15 residues. CDR1 and CDR2 from the germline V gene are SGHTA and FQGNSA. The junction had 5 bases not matched to a gene; V was cut back by 6 bases and J by 4 bases.

In this sample, this clonotype turned up many times. V gene TRBV20-1 combines with J gene TRBJ2-7; the match to TRBD2 covers 8 bases. This CDR3 comprises 13 residues. Germline CDR1 and CDR2: DFQATT and SNEGSKA (reference sequence). V shed 4 bases, J shed 6 bases, and the junction held 8 bases outside the gene matches. The chain's CDR3 is CSAMSTSGGEQYF. The DNA of the CDR3 is TGCAGTGCTATGAGCACTAGCGGCGGCGAGCAGTACTTC.

This clonotype was counted at least ten times. The gene calls are TRBV24-1 and TRBJ2-3; D is undetermined. The CDR3 totals 15 residues. V lost 2 bases and J 0 bases, leaving 8 bases between the germline ends. In germline, CDR1 is KGHDR, CDR2 SFDVKD. This CDR3 reads CATSDSYSSTDTQYF. DNA of the CDR3: TGTGCCACCAGTGATTCTTACAGCAGCACAGATACGCAGTATTTT.

This clonotype was found many times. This rearrangement joins TRBV20-1 to TRBJ2-1; D not resolved. With 0 bases removed from V and 4 bases from J, the gap between germline ends came to 1 base. This CDR3 has 11 amino acids. CDR1 and CDR2 from the germline V gene are DFQATT and SNEGSKA (reference sequence). The CDR3 protein is CSAREYNEQFF. CDR3 DNA sequence: TGCAGTGCTAGAGAGTACAATGAGCAGTTCTTC.

This rearrangement joins TRBV28 to TRBJ2-5; 14 nucleotides align to TRBD2. This CDR3 comprises 16 residues. Unmatched junction bases numbered 6, after V lost 4 bases and J lost 5 bases. CDR1 and CDR2 (germline): MDHEN, SYDVKM. This chain's CDR3 is CASSSGLAGDLETQYF. Here the CDR3 DNA reads TGTGCCAGCAGTTCGGGACTAGCGGGAGATTTGGAGACCCAGTACTTC.

This clonotype came up many times. This chain links TRBV6-5 with TRBJ1-3, with unresolved D. Trimming pared 4 bases from V and 0 bases from J, leaving 10 bases between. The germline gives CDR1 MNHEY, CDR2 SVGAGI. This CDR3 has 15 residues. CDR3 nucleotide sequence: TGTGCCAGCAGTTTGAGCACAGCCTCTGGAAACACCATATATTTT. This codes for CASSLSTASGNTIYF.

This clonotype was detected many times. This chain links TRBV5-1 with TRBJ2-1; possibly TRBD2 for D (6 bases). Trimming left V 1 base short and J 4 bases short, with 15 bases between. Germline CDR1 is SGHRS and CDR2 is YFSETQ. This CDR3 has 16 residues. This CDR3 reads CASSLNTAGNYNEQFF. The CDR3 region has the DNA TGCGCCAGCAGCTTGAATACTGCGGGAAATTACAATGAGCAGTTCTTC.

This clonotype was detected only once. A much larger clone lies a single base off, so this may be a read error. The chain has TRBV5-5 and TRBJ2-2; 10 bases are a match to TRBD2. The V gene's germline CDR1 is SGHKS and CDR2 YYEKEE (reference sequence). This CDR3 is built from 15 residues. The CDR3 protein is CASSSRLAGHGDLFF. For the CDR3, the DNA is TGTGCCAGCAGCTCAAGACTAGCGGGCCACGGGGATCTGTTTTTT. The variable domain in full, with the rest retrieved from reference TRBV5-5 and TRBJ2-2, is DAGVTQSPTHLIKTRGQQVTLRCSPISGHKSVSWYQQVLGQGPQFIFQYYEKEERGRGNFPDRFSARQFPNYSSELNVNALLLGDSALYLCASSSRLAGHGDLFFGEGSRLTVL.

This clonotype was counted at least ten times. This chain links TRBV7-9 with TRBJ1-4; 8 positions agree with TRBD1. CDR1 is SEHNR, CDR2 FQNEAQ, per germline (reference sequence). The CDR3 consists of 15 residues. V gave up 3 bases and J gave up 5 bases; unmatched junction bases: 5. The CDR3 reads CASSLGTGSNEKLFF. CDR3 coding DNA: TGTGCCAGCAGCTTGGGGACAGGTTCGAATGAAAAACTGTTTTTT. The variable domain in full, completed from reference TRBV7-9 and TRBJ1-4, reads DTGVSQNPRHKITKRGQNVTFRCDPISEHNRLYWYRQTLGQGPEFLTYFQNEAQLEKSRLLSDRFSAERPKGSFSTLEIQRTEQGDSAMYLCASSLGTGSNEKLFFGSGTQLSVL.

This clonotype was counted at least ten times. J is TRBJ2-7 and V is TRBV5-5, with TRBD1 matching over 9 bases. Trimming took 2 bases from V and 3 from J; bases not matched to a gene: 3. This CDR3 is built from 14 residues. Looked up from germline, CDR1 is SGHKS and CDR2 is YYEKEE (reference sequence). The CDR3 protein is CASSFGTGNYEQYF. DNA for the CDR3: TGTGCCAGCAGCTTTGGGACAGGGAACTACGAGCAGTACTTC.

Ten or more counts support this clonotype. The chain joins TRBV29-1 to TRBJ2-1; D gene ambiguous. There are 13 residues in the CDR3. V was pared by 4 bases and J by 2 bases, with 9 bases between. From germline, CDR1 is SQVTM and CDR2 ANQGSEA. CDR3 bases: TGCAGCGTTGCTGGGGTAACCTACAATGAGCAGTTCTTC. This gives the protein CSVAGVTYNEQFF.

Many counts were recorded for this clonotype. This rearrangement joins TRBV28 to TRBJ2-2; D ambiguous. The CDR3 length is 13 residues. CDR1 and CDR2 from the germline V gene are MDHEN and SYDVKM. Trimming cost V 6 bases and J 2 bases, with 7 bases left between them. The CDR3 region is CASSLRNTGELFF. In DNA, the CDR3 is TGTGCCAGCAGCTTAAGAAACACCGGGGAGCTGTTTTTT.

This clonotype appeared many times. The chain carries TRBV24-1 and TRBJ2-3; 11 bases map to TRBD2. CDR1 and CDR2 from the germline V gene are KGHDR and SFDVKD. The V gene end was trimmed by 3 bases and the J gene end by 6 bases; junction bases not matched to a gene: 7. CDR3 size: 16 residues. CDR3 DNA sequence: TGTGCCACCAGTGATCAACTAGCGGGAGTACGCGATACGCAGTATTTT. It is translated as CATSDQLAGVRDTQYF.

This clonotype was seen a handful of times. This chain uses TRBV5-1 with TRBJ2-7; D could derive from TRBD1 or TRBD2 (5 bases each). The CDR3 has 16 residues. V was pared by 2 bases and J by 6 bases, with 21 bases between. Germline V gene sequence: CDR1 SGHRS, CDR2 YFSETQ. CDR3 region: CASSLFFGTERSEQYF. The CDR3 DNA reads as TGCGCCAGCAGCTTATTCTTCGGGACGGAGAGGTCCGAGCAGTACTTC.

The V gene is TRBV9, the J gene TRBJ2-5; D tentatively reads TRBD1 or TRBD2 (6 bases each). Germline lookup yields CDR1 SGDLS and CDR2 YYNGEE. The germline V and J ends were trimmed by 4 bases and 5 bases, with 18 bases remaining between them. This CDR3 comprises 15 residues. CDR3 DNA sequence: TGTGCCAGCAGCCAGGGACAACGCGGGGCGGAGACCCAGTACTTC. It codes for CASSQGQRGAETQYF.

There are a few counts of this clonotype. This chain connects TRBV2 to TRBJ1-1; D is uncertain. V lost 6 bases, J lost 7 bases, and 12 bases lay in between. The CDR3 is 12 amino acids. CDR1 is SNHLY, CDR2 FYNNEI, per germline. CDR3 sequence reads: CASSQGRDEAFF. CDR3 nucleotide sequence: TGTGCCAGCAGCCAAGGACGGGATGAAGCTTTCTTT.

This clonotype came up a few times. The chain is built from TRBV7-9 and TRBJ1-3; 9 nucleotides align to TRBD1. With 4 bases clipped from V and 0 bases from J, the junction kept 7 bases outside the gene matches. CDR3 length: 17 residues. CDR1 and CDR2 from the germline V gene are SEHNR and FQNEAQ (reference sequence). The CDR3 protein is CASSYPGQGLSGNTIYF. For the CDR3, the DNA is TGTGCCAGCAGCTATCCGGGACAGGGTCTCTCTGGAAACACCATATATTTT.

This clonotype was counted at least ten times. The chain recombines TRBV4-3 with TRBJ2-1; 7 nucleotides line up with TRBD1. This CDR3 spans 16 amino acids. V trimming: 0 bases; J trimming: 4 bases; junction bases outside the gene matches: 6. The germline V gene has CDR1 LGHNA and CDR2 YSLEER. CDR3 in amino acids: CASSQDRDSFYNEQFF. CDR3 in DNA: TGCGCCAGCAGCCAAGATCGGGACAGCTTTTACAATGAGCAGTTCTTC.

The rearrangement joins TRBV7-2 to TRBJ2-1; 7 bases fit TRBD2. J lost 7 bases, V lost 5 bases, and 11 bases had no gene match. Germline CDR1 and CDR2: SGHTA and FQGNSA. There are 15 residues in the CDR3. CDR3 in DNA: TGTGCCAGCAGCCTAACGGGGGGTGTCGGGAATGAGCAGTTCTTC. This encodes CASSLTGGVGNEQFF.

Only a few counts were recorded for this clonotype. This chain links TRBV30 with TRBJ2-6; a possible D gene is TRBD1 (5 bases). The ends were cut back, 4 bases at V and 0 bases at J, with 7 bases in the middle. Germline CDR1 is GTSNPN and CDR2 is SVGIG (reference sequence). The CDR3 length is 14 residues. The CDR3 nucleotides are TGTGCCTGGATTGGGGCCTCTGGGGCCAACGTCCTGACTTTC. This translates into CAWIGASGANVLTF.

This clonotype was seen many times. V gene TRBV7-6 combines with J gene TRBJ2-3, with TRBD1 matching over 8 bases. Germline CDR1 SGHVS, CDR2 FNYEAQ. The CDR3 is made up of 15 amino acids. With V trimmed by 5 bases and J by 5 bases, 9 bases remained unmatched. Here the CDR3 DNA reads TGTGCCAGCAGCCCCGCCTTCGACAGGGGAGATACGCAGTATTTT. Residues: CASSPAFDRGDTQYF.

Regarding this clonotype: Relative to the germline gene, one junction end is altered; a read error may explain this. The chain carries TRBV5-1 and TRBJ2-3; a possible D gene is TRBD1 (6 bases). The CDR3 is 14 residues long. Germline loops: CDR1 SGHRS, CDR2 YFSETQ. CDR3 sequence: CASSVQGFRDTQFF. The CDR3 DNA follows: TGCGCCAGCAGCGTACAGGGATTTAGGGATACGCAGTTTTTT.

This clonotype has ten or more counts. The gene calls are TRBV10-3 and TRBJ2-1; TRBD1 matches 7 bases. The CDR3 covers 13 residues. Germline CDR1 is ENHRY and CDR2 is SYGVKD. V dropped 4 bases and J dropped 10; count of bases not matched to a gene: 7. The CDR3 DNA reads as TGTGCCATCAGTGGGGGGACAGCCTTGGAGCAGTTCTTC. Protein product: CAISGGTALEQFF.

At least ten counts were recorded for this clonotype. The chain carries TRBV15 and TRBJ1-1; D is undetermined. The CDR3 contains 15 residues. With 0 bases removed from V and 6 bases from J, the gap between germline ends came to 14 bases. Germline CDR1 LNHNV, CDR2 YYDKDF (reference sequence). Written as DNA, the CDR3 is TGTGCCACCAGCAGAGATTCTGGAACGGACGCTGAAGCTTTCTTT. Its translation: CATSRDSGTDAEAFF. Variable domain in full (rest from reference TRBV15 and TRBJ1-1): DAMVIQNPRYQVTQFGKPVTLSCSQTLNHNVMYWYQQKSSQAPKLLFHYYDKDFNNEADTPDNFQSRRPNTSFCFLDIRSPGLGDTAMYLCATSRDSGTDAEAFFGQGTRLTVV.